This TCR beta chain was observed in a study of blood T cell repertoires in COVID-19. Study-wide background: The United States, Italy and Spain provided the acute and convalescent COVID-19 samples. PBMCs, B-cell-depleted T cells, or T cells were the source of the cDNA or gDNA that made up the material.

Source study methods: Amplification of reference gene primers was used by the study to estimate nucleated cell counts. The method was immunoSEQ multiplex PCR; TCRdb's version includes in-frame clones alone and lacks a portion of them. V, J and clone size are those of that table, while D and trimming were read from the DNA. The sample has 150,000 to 200,000 clones, 90% to 95% seen once; the top ten hold about 4.5%. V gave up 4 bases and J gave up 0 bases, with 3 bases separating them. Germline assignment: CDR1 KGHDR and CDR2 SFDVKD. This CDR3 has 13 amino acids. The origin of this receptor is a woman aged 50 to 60 with acute or convalescent COVID-19. This chain connects TRBV24-1 to TRBJ1-3, with no clear D. The specimen sequenced was peripheral blood. Written as DNA, the CDR3 is TGTGCCACCAGTGACCACTCTGGAAACACCATATATTTT. This gives the protein CATSDHSGNTIYF.